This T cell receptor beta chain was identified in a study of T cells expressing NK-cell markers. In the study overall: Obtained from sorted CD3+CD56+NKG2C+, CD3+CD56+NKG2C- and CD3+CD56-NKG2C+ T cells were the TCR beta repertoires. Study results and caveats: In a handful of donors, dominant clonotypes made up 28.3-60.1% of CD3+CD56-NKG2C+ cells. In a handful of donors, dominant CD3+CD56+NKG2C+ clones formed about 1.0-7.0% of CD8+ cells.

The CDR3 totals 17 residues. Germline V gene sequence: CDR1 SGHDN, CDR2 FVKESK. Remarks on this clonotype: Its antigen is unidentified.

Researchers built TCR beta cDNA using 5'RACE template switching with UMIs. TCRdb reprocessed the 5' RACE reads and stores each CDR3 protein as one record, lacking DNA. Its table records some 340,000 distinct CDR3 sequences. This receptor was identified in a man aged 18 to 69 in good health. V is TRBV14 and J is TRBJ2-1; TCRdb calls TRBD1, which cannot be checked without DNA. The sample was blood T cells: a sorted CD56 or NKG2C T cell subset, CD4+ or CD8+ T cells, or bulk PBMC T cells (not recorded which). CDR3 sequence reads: CASSQDWTGGSYNEQFF.